Listed here are 19 T cell receptor beta chains from one sample, sequenced in a study of blood T cell repertoires in COVID-19. Sequencing was performed with immunoSEQ multiplex PCR; in TCRdb, only in-frame clones are kept and a portion is missing. The sample holds tens of thousands of clones, around 87% seen once. Sequencing input: peripheral blood. Every receptor here comes from a woman aged 80 or over with COVID-19, enrolled during active disease.

The chain links TRBV5-4 to TRBJ1-5, with D tentatively TRBD1 (5 bases). Trimming shortened V by 4 bases and J by 4 bases, and 12 bases separated the two germline ends. Germline assignment: CDR1 SGHNT and CDR2 YYREEE (reference sequence). The CDR3 loop spans 14 amino acids. CDR3 sequence: CASSIQGGNQPQHF. CDR3 DNA sequence: TGTGCCAGCAGCATCCAGGGAGGAAATCAGCCCCAGCATTTT.

This clone occurred once. The V gene is TRBV21-1, the J gene TRBJ1-2; the tabulated D call, TRBD1, remains unverified against the DNA. TRBV21-1 corresponds to a pseudogene. This CDR3 contains 15 residues. The CDR3 reads CASSKTGNLWTGYTF. The DNA of the CDR3 is TGTGCCAGCAGCAAAACAGGTAACCTATGGACGGGCTACACCTTC.

The chain recombines TRBV18 with TRBJ2-7; 9 bases map to TRBD1. V was pared by 0 bases and J by 2 bases, with 2 bases of the junction left unmatched. The CDR3 has 15 residues. From germline, CDR1 is KGHSH and CDR2 LQKENI. CDR3 in DNA: TGTGCCAGCTCACCACCGGGACAGGGCGCCTACGAGCAGTACTTC. It codes for CASSPPGQGAYEQYF. The variable domain in full, completed from reference TRBV18 and TRBJ2-7, reads NAGVMQNPRHLVRRRGQEARLRCSPMKGHSHVYWYRQLPEEGLKFMVYLQKENIIDESGMPKERFSAEFPKEGPSILRIQQVVRGDSAAYFCASSPPGQGAYEQYFGPGTRLTVT.

The CDR3 region has the DNA TGTGCCAGCCAGGGGGTCACTGAAGCTTTCTTT. It yields the protein CASQGVTEAFF. V gene TRBV6-5 combines with J gene TRBJ1-1; 7 bases agree with TRBD1. There are 11 residues in the CDR3. V gave up 8 bases and J gave up 4 bases; unmatched junction bases: 1. Germline V gives CDR1 MNHEY, CDR2 SVGAGI.

The chain has TRBV28 and TRBJ1-1; 7 nucleotides agree with TRBD1. After removal of 2 bases from V and 12 bases from J, the junction contained 18 bases not matched to a gene. The CDR3 has 16 residues. Germline V lookup: CDR1 MDHEN, CDR2 SYDVKM. As DNA, the CDR3 is TGTGCCAGCAGTTTAAGAACAGGGGTTCTCAAGGGTGGTACTTTCTTT. It is translated as CASSLRTGVLKGGTFF. Full variable domain (missing parts from reference TRBV28 and TRBJ1-1): DVKVTQSSRYLVKRTGEKVFLECVQDMDHENMFWYRQDPGLGLRLIYFSYDVKMKEKGDIPEGYSVSREKKERFSLILESASTNQTSMYLCASSLRTGVLKGGTFFGQGTRLTVV.

This chain joins TRBV21-1 and TRBJ1-5; the table's D gene call, TRBD1, was not cross checked with the DNA. TRBV21-1 is shown as a pseudogene. The CDR3 length is 18 residues. CDR3 region: CASSLPRGDVPSNQPQHF. The CDR3 DNA reads TGTGCCAGCAGCCTACCCAGGGGGGATGTCCCGAGCAATCAGCCCCAGCATTTT.

The gene calls are TRBV4-1 and TRBJ2-7; D is ambiguous. The CDR3 has 15 residues. Per germline, CDR1 MGHRA and CDR2 YSYEKL. With 1 base removed from V and 3 bases from J, the gap between germline ends came to 13 bases. CDR3 DNA: TGCGCCAGCAGCCAAGCAACCCAGCCTAGCTACGAGCAGTACTTC. Translation gives CASSQATQPSYEQYF.

V and J are TRBV7-8 and TRBJ1-4, with TRBD1 matching over 7 bases. The germline gives CDR1 SGHVS, CDR2 FQNEAQ. V lost 5 bases to trimming and J lost 1 base; unmatched junction nucleotides: 4. The CDR3 consists of 15 residues. The CDR3 DNA is TGTGCCAGCAGCCAGCGACAGGGAACTAATGAAAAACTGTTTTTT. Its protein product is CASSQRQGTNEKLFF.

A remark on this clone: Other DNA sequences within the sample encode an identical CDR3. This chain connects TRBV15 to TRBJ1-1; TRBD1 agrees at 9 bases. V was pared by 1 base and J by 4 bases, with 4 bases of the junction left unmatched. This CDR3 is built from 15 residues. Germline V lookup: CDR1 LNHNV, CDR2 YYDKDF (reference sequence). CDR3 protein: CATSRARDRVTEAFF. The CDR3 nucleotides are TGTGCCACCAGCAGAGCCCGGGACAGGGTCACTGAAGCTTTCTTT.

The chain joins TRBV3-1 (or the pseudogene TRBV3-2) to TRBJ2-3; D is perhaps TRBD1 (6 bases). The V end was cut by 4 bases, the J end by 0 bases, with 11 bases between. The CDR3 contains 15 residues. Germline assignment: CDR1 LGHDT and CDR2 YNNKEL (reference sequence). As DNA, the CDR3 is TGTGCCAGCAGCCTTAGAGGGGGTAGCACAGATACGCAGTATTTT. This gives the protein CASSLRGGSTDTQYF.

The chain links TRBV18 to TRBJ1-1, with D unresolved. The V and J ends lost 1 base and 3 bases respectively, with 6 bases between them. Germline lookup yields CDR1 KGHSH and CDR2 LQKENI. The CDR3 is 13 residues long. Written as DNA, the CDR3 is TGTGCCAGCTCACCACTAGATGACACTGAAGCTTTCTTT. This codes for CASSPLDDTEAFF.

This clone showed up just a few times. The chain couples TRBV4-2 to TRBJ1-6; D perhaps matches TRBD1 (6 bases). CDR1 and CDR2 from the germline V gene are LGHNA and YNFKEQ. V lost 4 bases, J lost 8 bases, and 12 bases lay in between. The length of the CDR3 is 14 residues. The CDR3 loop is CASSPLGADSPLHF. Written as DNA, the CDR3 is TGTGCCAGCAGCCCCCTGGGGGCGGATTCACCCCTCCACTTT.

This chain uses TRBV28 with TRBJ1-5; no clear D gene. Deletions cut 5 bases from V and 2 bases from J, with 13 bases between. CDR3 size: 15 residues. Per germline, CDR1 MDHEN and CDR2 SYDVKM. The DNA for the CDR3 is TGTGCCAGCAGTGGGGAGGGTTCAGGCAATCAGCCCCAGCATTTT. This sequence encodes CASSGEGSGNQPQHF.

The CDR3 coding sequence is TGTGCCTGGAGGATAGACAGGTTGATTGGGGGCTACACCTTC. It specifies CAWRIDRLIGGYTF. This sequence joins TRBV30 and TRBJ1-2, with a possible D match to TRBD1 (6 bases). Germline CDR1 GTSNPN, CDR2 SVGIG (reference sequence). CDR3 size: 14 residues. Trimming removed 3 bases from V and 8 bases from J, with 19 bases in between.

This chain joins TRBV7-2 and TRBJ2-2, with unresolved D. Trimming removed 5 bases at V and 0 bases at J, with 13 bases between. The length of the CDR3 is 16 residues. The germline gives CDR1 SGHTA, CDR2 FQGNSA. The CDR3 DNA is TGTGCCAGCAGCCTAACGCCCCTTACGAACACCGGGGAGCTGTTTTTT. Encoded protein: CASSLTPLTNTGELFF.

Only one count was recorded for this clone. The chain has TRBV2 and TRBJ1-4; tentatively, D is TRBD1 (5 bases). V gave up 2 bases and J gave up 7 bases, with 14 bases separating them. The CDR3 runs 15 residues. The V gene's germline CDR1 is SNHLY and CDR2 FYNNEI. The CDR3 region is CASSELGTRSEKLFF. The CDR3 nucleotides are TGTGCCAGCAGTGAATTGGGGACTCGTTCTGAAAAACTGTTTTTT.

This rearrangement joins TRBV18 to TRBJ1-1, with 9 bases that match TRBD1. The V segment lost 0 bases and the J segment 5 bases; nucleotides outside the gene matches: 4. Germline-derived CDR1 and CDR2 are KGHSH and LQKENI. CDR3 length equals 15 residues. Here the CDR3 DNA reads TGTGCCAGCTCACCACCGGGACAGGGAAAAACTGAAGCTTTCTTT. Protein product: CASSPPGQGKTEAFF.

V usage is TRBV5-1 and J usage is TRBJ1-2; 7 bases match TRBD1. The CDR3 spans 13 residues. From germline, CDR1 is SGHRS and CDR2 YFSETQ. The V segment lost 4 bases and the J segment 2 bases; nucleotides outside the gene matches: 2. CDR3 region: CASSQDRNYGYTF. In DNA, the CDR3 is TGCGCCAGCAGCCAGGACAGGAACTATGGCTACACCTTC.

The chain uses TRBV5-4 and TRBJ1-1; D not certain. V gave up 1 base and J gave up 8 bases, with 12 bases separating them. Germline values: CDR1 SGHNT, CDR2 YYREEE (reference sequence). The CDR3 covers 13 residues. This CDR3 reads CASSLRGLVEAFF. The CDR3 coding sequence is TGTGCCAGCAGCTTGCGCGGGTTGGTAGAAGCTTTCTTT.